The T cell receptor beta chain described here comes from a study of cytomegalovirus exposure and HLA in healthy donors. Healthy donors of bone marrow made up the group. PCR involved 60 Vbeta and 13 Jbeta primers. The protocol was immunoSEQ multiplex PCR, while the TCRdb copy is restricted to in-frame clones and leaves out a portion. Of some 200,000 clones in the sample, 75% to 85% are singletons; the top ten hold over 1.1%. Study-wide findings and caveats: In a later analysis, compared with equally common non-associated chains, HLA-associated beta chains were more expanded. 150 to 200 TCR beta chains were listed as cytomegalovirus-associated.

In regard to this clone: Antigen unknown.

CDR1 is SGHAT and CDR2 is FQNNGV in the germline V gene. This CDR3 region has 19 residues. Losses at the gene ends were 5 bases for V and 1 base for J; bases not matched to a gene: 14. J is TRBJ1-4 and V is TRBV11-2, with 9 bases matching TRBD1. Sequenced material: PBMCs. The sequence came from a girl between 10 and 17 years old in good health and CMV-seronegative. The CDR3 DNA is TGTGCCAGCAGCCCCCTGGCACAGGGGGCGCGGGGAACTAATGAAAAACTGTTTTTT. Translating it yields CASSPLAQGARGTNEKLFF.